The 24 T cell receptor beta chains presented below share a single source sample, sequenced in a study of T cell responses to AZD1222 COVID-19 vaccine. The protocol was immunoSEQ multiplex PCR, while the TCRdb copy is restricted to in-frame clones and leaves out a portion. In the table there are over 110,000 clones, roughly 92% of which are singletons. The specimen comprised peripheral blood, sampled 28 days after the second AZD1222 dose. These receptors originate from an adult who received the AZD1222 COVID-19 vaccine.

The chain couples TRBV6-5 to TRBJ1-6; D is unclear. Germline V gene lookup returns CDR1 MNHEY and CDR2 SVGAGI. This CDR3 has 13 residues. The germline V and J ends were trimmed by 7 bases and 4 bases, with 8 bases remaining between them. The DNA of the CDR3 is TGTGCCAGCACTATAGGTTATAATTCACCCCTCCACTTT. It encodes CASTIGYNSPLHF.

J is TRBJ1-1 and V is TRBV5-1; D unresolved. The CDR3 length is 13 residues. The germline V gene has CDR1 SGHRS and CDR2 YFSETQ. With 4 bases removed from V and 4 bases from J, the gap between germline ends came to 11 bases. CDR3 loop: CASSPGVGTEAFF. The CDR3 coding sequence is TGCGCCAGCAGCCCGGGAGTCGGCACTGAAGCTTTCTTT.

V and J are TRBV19 and TRBJ2-7; TRBD2 matches 8 bases. V was pared by 4 bases and J by 2 bases, with 10 bases of the junction left unmatched. Per the germline V gene, CDR1 is LNHDA and CDR2 is SQIVND (reference sequence). This CDR3 contains 16 residues. CDR3 in DNA: TGTGCCAGTAGTACCTACTTAGCGGGAATACCCTACGAGCAGTACTTC. Translating it yields CASSTYLAGIPYEQYF.

V is TRBV3-1 (or the pseudogene TRBV3-2) and J is TRBJ2-1, with 11 nucleotides matching TRBD2. This CDR3 spans 19 amino acids. With 3 bases clipped from V and 0 bases from J, the junction kept 10 bases outside the gene matches. CDR1 and CDR2 (germline): LGHDT, YNNKEL (reference sequence). The CDR3: CASSHAGLAEAGSYNEQFF. CDR3 sequence (DNA): TGTGCCAGCAGCCACGCGGGACTAGCGGAGGCTGGCTCCTACAATGAGCAGTTCTTC.

The J gene is TRBJ1-1, the V gene TRBV4-1; D uncertain. Germline CDR1 is MGHRA and CDR2 is YSYEKL. The germline V and J ends were trimmed by 2 bases and 1 base, with 14 bases remaining between them. This CDR3 has 16 amino acids. The CDR3 sequence: CASSQNYGRRNTEAFF. CDR3 coding DNA: TGCGCCAGCAGCCAAAACTACGGACGTAGGAACACTGAAGCTTTCTTT.

The chain is built from TRBV18 and TRBJ2-1; no definite D call. The CDR3 has 13 amino acids. With 0 bases removed from V and 5 bases from J, the gap between germline ends came to 5 bases. Germline lookup yields CDR1 KGHSH and CDR2 LQKENI. CDR3 DNA sequence: TGTGCCAGCTCACCACCTATAGACAATGAGCAGTTCTTC. Amino acid sequence: CASSPPIDNEQFF.

The chain joins TRBV28 to TRBJ1-1, with D maybe TRBD1 (5 bases). Per germline, CDR1 MDHEN and CDR2 SYDVKM. This CDR3 is 13 amino acids long. The CDR3 region is CVTRLGGYTEAFF. As DNA, the CDR3 is TGTGTCACTCGTCTGGGGGGGTACACTGAAGCTTTCTTT.

The rearrangement joins TRBV3-1 (or the pseudogene TRBV3-2) to TRBJ1-2; D gene uncertain. V was trimmed by 0 bases and J by 0 bases, leaving 11 bases between them. Germline V lookup: CDR1 LGHDT, CDR2 YNNKEL (reference sequence). The CDR3 contains 16 residues. CDR3 in DNA: TGTGCCAGCAGCCAAGAACTGGGATCAGCTAACTATGGCTACACCTTC. Residues: CASSQELGSANYGYTF.

The chain uses TRBV25-1 and TRBJ2-7; 10 nucleotides match TRBD1. Germline V gene lookup returns CDR1 MGHDK and CDR2 SYGVNS. The CDR3 length is 16 residues. V lost 6 bases, J lost 4 bases, and 12 bases stayed unmatched. CDR3 loop: CASRTGGAPLFYEQYV. The CDR3 DNA is TGTGCCAGCAGGACAGGGGGCGCCCCGCTATTTTACGAGCAGTACGTC.

In this sample, this clone turned up a few times. The V gene is TRBV5-4, the J gene TRBJ2-1; TRBD2 is a possible D gene (6 bases). The germline gives CDR1 SGHNT, CDR2 YYREEE (reference sequence). Trimming took 3 bases from V and 6 from J, leaving 19 bases between them. CDR3 length: 16 amino acids. This CDR3 is CASSWDGGTYRNEQFF. CDR3 bases: TGTGCCAGCAGCTGGGACGGTGGGACTTACCGCAATGAGCAGTTCTTC.

The rearrangement uses TRBV19 and TRBJ2-3; maybe TRBD2 (6 bases). This CDR3 has 14 amino acids. Germline assignment: CDR1 LNHDA and CDR2 SQIVND (reference sequence). The germline V and J ends were trimmed by 5 bases and 5 bases, with 14 bases remaining between them. The CDR3, as DNA: TGTGCCAGTAGTGAAGGAGGGAGTAGAGATACGCAGTATTTT. This gives the protein CASSEGGSRDTQYF.

V and J are TRBV2 and TRBJ2-7, with D perhaps TRBD1 or TRBD2 (5 bases each). The CDR3 length is 11 residues. Germline V CDR1 and CDR2: SNHLY, FYNNEI. The CDR3 sequence: CARGEAYEQYF. The CDR3 DNA sequence: TGTGCGAGGGGCGAGGCCTACGAGCAGTACTTC.

This clone was recorded once. The gene calls are TRBV19 and TRBJ1-1; D is unresolved. The V gene lost 7 bases and the J gene lost 6 bases, with 18 bases spanning the gap. Germline V gives CDR1 LNHDA, CDR2 SQIVND (reference sequence). This CDR3 is 14 amino acids long. In DNA, the CDR3 is TGTGCCAGTATCCAGACCGGGGAGGTCCCTGAAGCTTTCTTT. Protein sequence: CASIQTGEVPEAFF.

V gene TRBV6-5 combines with J gene TRBJ1-6, with a weak D call TRBD1 (5 bases). V was cut by 5 bases and J by 6 bases, with 11 bases left in between. The CDR3 consists of 14 residues. Germline-derived CDR1 and CDR2 are MNHEY and SVGAGI. Written as DNA, the CDR3 is TGTGCCAGCAGTCGACAGACCCTTAATTCACCCCTCCACTTT. Translated, it gives CASSRQTLNSPLHF.

The chain recombines TRBV9 with TRBJ1-3; the D gene is possibly TRBD1 (6 bases). Trimming took 10 bases from V and 4 from J, leaving 15 bases between them. The CDR3 is made up of 13 amino acids. Germline V gives CDR1 SGDLS, CDR2 YYNGEE. CDR3 bases: TGTGCCTCCAGGGGAGGGCCAGGAAACACCATATATTTT. Residues: CASRGGPGNTIYF.

V and J are TRBV21-1 and TRBJ2-2; the table's D call, TRBD2, was not checked against the DNA. TRBV21-1 is flagged as a pseudogene. This CDR3 has 17 amino acids. CDR3 sequence (DNA): TGTGCCAGCCTCAGCGGTGCGGGGGGCCCGGGCACCGGGGAGCTGTTTTTT. Residues: CASLSGAGGPGTGELFF.

The V gene is TRBV7-9, the J gene TRBJ2-3, with TRBD2 as a possible D gene (5 bases). CDR3 length: 16 amino acids. CDR1 is SEHNR, CDR2 FQNEAQ, per germline (reference sequence). Trimming pared 4 bases from V and 0 bases from J, leaving 14 bases between. CDR3 sequence: CASSSIGSGSTDTQYF. CDR3 coding DNA: TGTGCCAGCAGCTCCATTGGGAGCGGTAGCACAGATACGCAGTATTTT.

This CDR3 reads CASSYTNQPQHF. The CDR3 DNA reads TGTGCCAGCTCCTATACCAATCAGCCCCAGCATTTT. This sequence joins TRBV18 and TRBJ1-5; D gene unclear. This CDR3 has 12 amino acids. Germline V CDR1 and CDR2: KGHSH, LQKENI. V lost 6 bases and J lost 3, with 6 bases in between.

This clone was detected only once. This chain uses TRBV5-6 with TRBJ1-4; 10 bases line up with TRBD1. The CDR3 runs to 13 residues. Germline CDR1 SGHDT, CDR2 YYEEEE. V gave up 6 bases and J gave up 6 bases; unmatched junction bases: 2. CDR3 sequence reads: CASTGTGDEKLFF. The CDR3, as DNA: TGTGCCAGCACCGGGACAGGGGATGAAAAACTGTTTTTT.

The V and J genes are TRBV7-9 and TRBJ1-4, with D perhaps TRBD1 (6 bases). The CDR3 covers 14 residues. V was trimmed by 5 bases and J by 8 bases, leaving 15 bases between them. CDR1 SEHNR and CDR2 FQNEAQ come from the germline V gene (reference sequence). The CDR3 protein is CASSNSRGVEKLFF. The CDR3 region has the DNA TGTGCCAGCAGCAACTCAAGGGGGGTGGAAAAACTGTTTTTT. Full variable domain (rest looked up from reference TRBV7-9 and TRBJ1-4): DTGVSQNPRHKITKRGQNVTFRCDPISEHNRLYWYRQTLGQGPEFLTYFQNEAQLEKSRLLSDRFSAERPKGSFSTLEIQRTEQGDSAMYLCASSNSRGVEKLFFGSGTQLSVL.

The V call is TRBV7-9, the J call TRBJ1-6, with a possible D match to TRBD1 (5 bases). The CDR3 runs to 12 residues. V was shortened by 6 bases and J by 6 bases, with 6 bases between the two germline ends. Per the germline V gene, CDR1 is SEHNR and CDR2 is FQNEAQ (reference sequence). The DNA for the CDR3 is TGTGCCAGCAGGGGGGGTAATTCACCCCTCCACTTT. Encoded protein: CASRGGNSPLHF.

This clone has a single count. The rearrangement uses TRBV6-2 or TRBV6-3 and TRBJ1-2; 9 nucleotides agree with TRBD1. The germline V gene has CDR1 MNHEY and CDR2 SVGEGT. V was pared by 4 bases and J by 5 bases, with 5 bases of the junction left unmatched. The CDR3 length is 14 residues. Written as DNA, the CDR3 is TGTGCCAGCAGTTGGGACAGGGTCGGATATGGCTACACCTTC. Amino acid sequence: CASSWDRVGYGYTF.

The V and J genes are TRBV2 and TRBJ2-5; 8 positions match TRBD2. CDR1 and CDR2 from the germline V gene are SNHLY and FYNNEI. The CDR3 totals 15 residues. V was pared by 4 bases and J by 2 bases, with 6 bases of the junction left unmatched. DNA for the CDR3: TGTGCCAGCAGTGCCGCACTAGCGGTGCAAGAGACCCAGTACTTC. As protein: CASSAALAVQETQYF. Complete variable domain (other parts from reference TRBV2 and TRBJ2-5): EPEVTQTPSHQVTQMGQEVILRCVPISNHLYFYWYRQILGQKVEFLVSFYNNEISEKSEIFDDQFSVERPDGSNFTLKIRSTKLEDSAMYFCASSAALAVQETQYFGPGTRLLVL.

The gene calls are TRBV6-5 and TRBJ1-1; D is undetermined. Looked up from germline, CDR1 is MNHEY and CDR2 is SVGAGI. The germline V and J ends were trimmed by 5 bases and 2 bases, with 15 bases remaining between them. This CDR3 is 15 amino acids long. The CDR3 reads CASSPSWGGNTEAFF. The DNA of the CDR3 is TGTGCCAGCAGTCCCAGTTGGGGTGGTAACACTGAAGCTTTCTTT.